Listed below are T cell receptor beta chains from one sample, sequenced in a study of chemoradiotherapy in HPV16-positive cancers. Sequencing used immunoSEQ multiplex PCR; TCRdb keeps in-frame clones, though not all of them. The table records nearly 35,000 clones, 92% of them present only once. Sample: blood, taken from a patient who underwent chemoradiotherapy. Receptor source: a human donor with HPV-associated anogenital cancer. The CDR3 runs from the conserved cysteine through the conserved F or W. Each record gives: clone size, D gene, J gene, V gene, CDR3 protein, CDR3 DNA. A D gene is named only where the DNA matches it firmly. Only some rows state a clone size, as once, few, many or a class for expanded clones.

>NA|TRBD1|TRBJ2-7|TRBV11-3
CASRTRQGAYEQYF
TGTGCCAGCAGAACCCGACAGGGTGCTTACGAGCAGTACTTC
>NA|NA|TRBJ1-5|TRBV18
CASSPKAAGYSNQPQHF
TGTGCCAGCTCACCTAAGGCGGCAGGGTATAGCAATCAGCCCCAGCATTTT
>NA|NA|TRBJ1-2|TRBV7-9
CASSLDSQGGYTF
TGTGCCAGCAGCTTAGATTCCCAAGGGGGCTACACCTTC
>NA|NA|TRBJ1-1|TRBV5-4
CASSRRAKNTEAFF
TGTGCCAGCAGCCGCAGGGCAAAGAACACTGAAGCTTTCTTT
>few|TRBD1|TRBJ1-2|TRBV18
CASSQSGTGVGYTF
TGTGCCAGCTCACAATCCGGGACAGGGGTCGGCTACACCTTC
>NA|NA|TRBJ1-3|TRBV30
CAWNRVGSGNTIYF
TGTGCCTGGAACAGGGTCGGGTCTGGAAACACCATATATTTT
>NA|TRBD1|TRBJ2-7|TRBV5-1
CASSRGQGWYEQYF
TGCGCCAGCAGCAGAGGACAGGGTTGGTACGAGCAGTACTTC
>NA|TRBD2|TRBJ2-7|TRBV13
CASSLGQRGYEQYF
TGTGCCAGCAGCTTAGGCCAGCGGGGGTACGAGCAGTACTTC
>NA|NA|TRBJ1-2|TRBV11-3
CASSLTQANYGYTF
TGTGCCAGCAGCTTAACACAGGCTAACTATGGCTACACCTTC
>NA|TRBD1|TRBJ2-3|TRBV6-5
CASSDRGTDTQYF
TGTGCCAGCAGTGACAGGGGCACAGATACGCAGTATTTT
>NA|NA|TRBJ1-5|TRBV15
CATSRNLGQSANNQPQHF
TGTGCCACCAGCAGGAACCTCGGACAGTCCGCCAACAATCAGCCCCAGCATTTT
>few|NA|TRBJ1-6|TRBV5-5
CASSLRTVNSPLHF
TGTGCCAGCAGCTTGCGGACAGTCAATTCACCCCTCCACTTT
>NA|NA|TRBJ2-7|TRBV6-1
CASKGPAGTYEQYF
TGTGCCAGCAAAGGTCCGGCAGGCACCTACGAGCAGTACTTC
>NA|NA|TRBJ2-1|TRBV9
CASSVAPSSSYNEQFF
TGTGCCAGCAGCGTAGCACCTTCGAGCTCCTACAATGAGCAGTTCTTC
>NA|TRBD1|TRBJ1-4|TRBV6-5
CASSSRDRGREKLFF
TGTGCCAGCAGTTCCCGGGACAGGGGGCGTGAAAAACTGTTTTTT
>NA|TRBD1|TRBJ1-2|TRBV19
CASSNGDRAYGYTF
TGTGCCAGTAGTAACGGGGACAGGGCCTATGGCTACACCTTC
>NA|TRBD1|TRBJ1-2|TRBV25-1
CASSDTGTGYYGYTF
TGTGCCAGCAGTGATACCGGGACAGGGTACTATGGCTACACCTTC
>NA|NA|TRBJ2-7|TRBV7-9
CASSPGSVYEQYF
TGTGCCAGCAGCCCTGGGTCGGTCTACGAGCAGTACTTC
>NA|TRBD1|TRBJ2-7|TRBV29-1
CSVAQSQGSTYEQYF
TGCAGCGTCGCGCAGTCACAGGGGTCCACCTACGAGCAGTACTTC
>NA|TRBD1|TRBJ2-7|TRBV6-5
CASRRGTGTYEQYF
TGTGCCAGCAGGCGGGGGACAGGGACGTACGAGCAGTACTTC
>NA|TRBD1|TRBJ2-2|TRBV6-5
CASSKQGKHTGELFF
TGTGCCAGCAGTAAACAGGGGAAACACACCGGGGAGCTGTTTTTT
>NA|NA|TRBJ1-5|TRBV9
CASSASGDQPQHF
TGTGCCAGCAGCGCCTCAGGGGACCAGCCCCAGCATTTT
>NA|TRBD1|TRBJ2-5|TRBV5-1
CASSRRTGAQETQYF
TGCGCCAGCAGCCGAAGGACAGGGGCCCAAGAGACCCAGTACTTC
>NA|NA|TRBJ2-5|TRBV20-1
CSATRGGGQYF
TGCAGTGCTACCCGCGGAGGAGGGCAGTACTTC
>NA|TRBD1|TRBJ1-6|TRBV7-9
CASSPPGGNSPLHF
TGTGCCAGCAGCCCCCCAGGGGGGAATTCACCCCTCCACTTT
>NA|TRBD1|TRBJ2-7|TRBV15
CATSRWDSTTSYEQYF
TGTGCCACCAGCAGATGGGACAGTACGACTTCCTACGAGCAGTACTTC
>NA|NA|TRBJ1-2|TRBV6-5
CASTPGQGPYYGYTF
TGTGCCAGCACCCCGGGGCAGGGCCCATACTATGGCTACACCTTC
>NA|TRBD1|TRBJ1-2|TRBV9
CASSPRPLTGVSYYGYTF
TGTGCCAGCAGCCCGAGGCCTCTCACAGGGGTCAGTTACTATGGCTACACCTTC
>NA|TRBD1|TRBJ2-2|TRBV5-6
CASSPRGQGIFSGELFF
TGTGCCAGCAGCCCTAGGGGACAGGGTATTTTTTCCGGGGAGCTGTTTTTT
>NA|TRBD1|TRBJ1-2|TRBV19
CASSFAGGADGYTF
TGTGCCAGTAGTTTCGCAGGGGGCGCGGATGGCTACACCTTC
>few|TRBD1|TRBJ1-2|TRBV6-5
CASSYPGTDGYTF
TGTGCCAGCAGTTACCCCGGGACAGATGGCTACACCTTC
>NA|NA|TRBJ2-7|TRBV10-2
CASRGSYEQYF
TGCGCCAGCAGGGGATCCTACGAGCAGTACTTC
>NA|TRBD1|TRBJ1-5|TRBV5-8
CASSPGQGDNQPQHF
TGTGCCAGCAGCCCGGGACAGGGGGACAATCAGCCCCAGCATTTT
>NA|NA|TRBJ2-1|TRBV9
CASSPLPGRDEQFF
TGTGCCAGCAGCCCCCTACCGGGACGCGACGAGCAGTTCTTC
>NA|NA|TRBJ1-3|TRBV10-3
CAIDPGTVKGTIYF
TGTGCCATCGACCCGGGAACAGTAAAGGGCACCATATATTTT
>NA|NA|TRBJ2-5|TRBV19
CASSIKHIQETQYF
TGTGCCAGTAGTATTAAGCACATTCAAGAGACCCAGTACTTC
>once|NA|TRBJ1-1|TRBV7-3
CASSLGHSNTEAFF
TGTGCCAGCAGCCTCGGACACTCGAACACTGAAGCTTTCTTT
>NA|TRBD2|TRBJ2-1|TRBV7-6
CASSLGSGGVDEQFF
TGTGCCAGCAGCTTAGGGAGCGGGGGGGTGGATGAGCAGTTCTTC
>NA|NA|TRBJ2-7|TRBV6-5
CASSYGPASYEQYF
TGTGCCAGCAGTTACGGGCCAGCCTCCTACGAGCAGTACTTC
>NA|NA|TRBJ1-2|TRBV5-1
CASSLAAGFKTDGYTF
TGCGCCAGCAGCTTGGCAGCAGGGTTTAAAACGGATGGCTACACCTTC
>NA|TRBD2|TRBJ2-7|TRBV19
CASSLAGGSYEQYF
TGTGCCAGTAGTCTAGCGGGGGGTTCCTACGAGCAGTACTTC
>NA|TRBD1|TRBJ1-2|TRBV4-1
CASSQQKVGQGDYGYTF
TGCGCCAGCAGCCAACAGAAAGTGGGACAGGGGGACTATGGCTACACCTTC
>NA|TRBD2|TRBJ2-4|TRBV4-1
CASSQGLAGGRAKNIQYF
TGCGCCAGCAGCCAAGGACTAGCGGGGGGCCGAGCCAAAAACATTCAGTACTTC
>NA|TRBD1|TRBJ1-1|TRBV7-9
CASIRTGSSEAFF
TGTGCCAGCATTCGGACAGGGTCTTCTGAAGCTTTCTTT
>NA|TRBD2|TRBJ2-2|TRBV7-2
CASSLALGSGGLNTGELFF
TGTGCCAGCAGCTTAGCGCTCGGTAGCGGGGGCCTGAACACCGGGGAGCTGTTTTTT
>NA|TRBD1|TRBJ2-5|TRBV6-6
CASFWTGGRETQYF
TGTGCCAGCTTCTGGACAGGGGGACGAGAGACCCAGTACTTC
>NA|NA|TRBJ2-2|TRBV6-5
CASSYVGGPGELFF
TGTGCCAGCAGTTACGTCGGGGGGCCCGGGGAGCTGTTTTTT
>NA|NA|TRBJ2-7|TRBV18
CASSNKGRSNEQYF
TGTGCCAGCTCAAATAAGGGACGGTCAAACGAGCAGTACTTC
>few|NA|TRBJ1-1|TRBV5-4
CATTKAAWTEAFF
TGTGCCACGACTAAGGCGGCGTGGACTGAAGCTTTCTTT
>NA|NA|TRBJ2-5|TRBV7-9
CASSYPGQDETQYF
TGTGCCAGCAGCTACCCCGGGCAGGATGAGACCCAGTACTTC
>NA|NA|TRBJ1-5|TRBV10-3
CAISESRQPQHF
TGTGCCATCAGTGAGTCGCGTCAGCCCCAGCATTTT
>NA|NA|TRBJ1-2|TRBV4-2
CASSGGTGYGYTF
TGTGCCAGCAGCGGGGGGACCGGCTATGGCTACACCTTC